This TCR beta chain emerged from a study of CD8 T cells in ankylosing spondylitis. With regard to this clonotype: Its cognate antigen is unknown.

Study conclusions and caveats: Researchers reportedly found disease-linked clones significantly enriched in matched ankylosing spondylitis synovial fluid. Disease-linked clones displayed a CD8+ phenotype and appeared relatively rarely in peripheral blood. A motif of 7 to 9 highly homologous TCR beta variants was seen as apparently characteristic of ankylosing spondylitis blood.

Using quantitative 5'-RACE with molecular barcodes, the authors made TCR beta libraries. TCRdb fed the 5' RACE reads into MiXCR, producing one record per CDR3 protein. Among about 92,000 distinct CDR3 sequences listed, about 8.8% were seen once. The CDR3 is 18 amino acids. Trimming took 6 bases from V and 1 from J, leaving 22 bases between them. The germline V gene has CDR1 MNHNS and CDR2 SASEGT. Sequences were obtained from blood, either unsorted or a sorted T cell fraction (not recorded which). The chain uses TRBV6-1 and TRBJ1-5, with D tentatively TRBD1 (5 bases). The receptor was isolated from a male donor with ankylosing spondylitis or in good health (not recorded which). This CDR3 is CASSRAGPSEASNQPQHF. The CDR3 nucleotides are TGTGCCAGCAGCCGGGCAGGGCCCAGTGAAGCGAGCAATCAGCCCCAGCATTTT.